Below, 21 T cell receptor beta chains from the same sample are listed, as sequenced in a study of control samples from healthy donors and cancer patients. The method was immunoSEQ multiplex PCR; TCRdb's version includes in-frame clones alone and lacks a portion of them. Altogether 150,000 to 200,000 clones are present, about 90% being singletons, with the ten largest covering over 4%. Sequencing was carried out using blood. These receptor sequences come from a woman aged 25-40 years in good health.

DNA for the CDR3: TGTGCCAGCGGGCCCGAGGGGCGTCAAGAGACCCAGTACTTC. Its translation: CASGPEGRQETQYF. The gene calls are TRBV27 and TRBJ2-5, with D tentatively TRBD1 or TRBD2 (5 bases each). The CDR3 length is 14 residues. Germline V CDR1 and CDR2: MNHEY, SMNVEV (reference sequence). The V and J ends lost 8 bases and 2 bases respectively, with 15 bases between them.

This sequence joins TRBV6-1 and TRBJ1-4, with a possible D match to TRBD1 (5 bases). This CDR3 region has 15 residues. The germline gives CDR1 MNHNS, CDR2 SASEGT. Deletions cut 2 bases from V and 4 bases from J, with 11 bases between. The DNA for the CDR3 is TGTGCCAGCAGTGAACAAGGGGCCTTTAATGAAAAACTGTTTTTT. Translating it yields CASSEQGAFNEKLFF.

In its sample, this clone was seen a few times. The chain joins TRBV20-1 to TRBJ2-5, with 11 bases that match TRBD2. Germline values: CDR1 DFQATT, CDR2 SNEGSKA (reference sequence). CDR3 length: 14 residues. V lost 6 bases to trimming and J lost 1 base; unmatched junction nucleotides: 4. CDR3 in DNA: TGCAGTGCGAGTAGCGGGGGGGGCCAAGAGACCCAGTACTTC. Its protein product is CSASSGGGQETQYF.

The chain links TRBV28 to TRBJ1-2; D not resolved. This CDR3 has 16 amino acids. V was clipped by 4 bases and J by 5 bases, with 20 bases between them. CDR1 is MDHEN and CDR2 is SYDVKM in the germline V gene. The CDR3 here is CASSSQDKTGKYGYTF. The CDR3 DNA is TGTGCCAGCAGTTCCCAAGACAAAACTGGAAAGTATGGCTACACCTTC.

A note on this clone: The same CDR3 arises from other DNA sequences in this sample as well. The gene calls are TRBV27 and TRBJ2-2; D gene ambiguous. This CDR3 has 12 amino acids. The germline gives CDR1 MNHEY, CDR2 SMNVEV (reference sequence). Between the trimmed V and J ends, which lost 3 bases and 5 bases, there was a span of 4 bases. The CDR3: CASSFPTGELFF. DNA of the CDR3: TGTGCCAGCAGTTTCCCGACCGGGGAGCTGTTTTTT.

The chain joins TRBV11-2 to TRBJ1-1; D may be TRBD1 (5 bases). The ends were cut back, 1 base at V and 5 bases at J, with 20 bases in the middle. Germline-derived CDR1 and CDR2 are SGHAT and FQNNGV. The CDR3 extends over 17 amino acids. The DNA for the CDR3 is TGTGCCAGCAGCTTAGTCAGGTATCCGGGGAGGGGAACTGAAGCTTTCTTT. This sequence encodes CASSLVRYPGRGTEAFF.

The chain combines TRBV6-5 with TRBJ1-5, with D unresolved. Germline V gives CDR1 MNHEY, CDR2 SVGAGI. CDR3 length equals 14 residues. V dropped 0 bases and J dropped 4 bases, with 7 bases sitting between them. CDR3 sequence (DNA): TGTGCCAGCAGTTACTCGTTGGGGAATCAGCCCCAGCATTTT. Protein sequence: CASSYSLGNQPQHF.

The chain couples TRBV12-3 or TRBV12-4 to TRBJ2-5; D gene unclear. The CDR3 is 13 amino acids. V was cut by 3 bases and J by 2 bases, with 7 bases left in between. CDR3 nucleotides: TGTGCCAGCAGTTTGAACATACAAGAGACCCAGTACTTC. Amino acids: CASSLNIQETQYF.

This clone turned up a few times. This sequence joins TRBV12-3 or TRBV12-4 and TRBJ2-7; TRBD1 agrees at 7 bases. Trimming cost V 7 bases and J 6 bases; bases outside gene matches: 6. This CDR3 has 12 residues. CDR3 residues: CASTDRVSEQYF. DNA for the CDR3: TGTGCCAGCACCGACAGGGTTTCCGAGCAGTACTTC.

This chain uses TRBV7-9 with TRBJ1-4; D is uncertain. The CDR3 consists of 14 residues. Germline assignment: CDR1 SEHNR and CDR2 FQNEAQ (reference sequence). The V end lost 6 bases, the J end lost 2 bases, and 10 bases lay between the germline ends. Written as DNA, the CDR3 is TGTGCCAGCAGTCTTAGGCAGACTAATGAAAAACTGTTTTTT. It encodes CASSLRQTNEKLFF.

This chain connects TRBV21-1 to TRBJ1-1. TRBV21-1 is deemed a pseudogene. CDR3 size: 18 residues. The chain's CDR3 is CASSKEVVYVRENTEAFF. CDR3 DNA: TGTGCCAGCAGCAAAGAGGTAGTGTATGTCAGAGAAAACACTGAAGCTTTCTTT.

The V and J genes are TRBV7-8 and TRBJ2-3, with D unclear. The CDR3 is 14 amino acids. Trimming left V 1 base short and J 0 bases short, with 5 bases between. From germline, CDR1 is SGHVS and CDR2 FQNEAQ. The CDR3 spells CASSLGWSTDTQYF. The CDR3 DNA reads TGTGCCAGCAGCTTAGGCTGGAGCACAGATACGCAGTATTTT.

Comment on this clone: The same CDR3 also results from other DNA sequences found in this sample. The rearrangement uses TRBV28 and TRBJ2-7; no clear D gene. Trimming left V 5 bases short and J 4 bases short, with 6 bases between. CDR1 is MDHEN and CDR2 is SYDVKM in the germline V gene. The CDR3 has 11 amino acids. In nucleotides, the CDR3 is TGTGCCAGCAGTCCCCATTACGAGCAGTACTTC. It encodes CASSPHYEQYF.

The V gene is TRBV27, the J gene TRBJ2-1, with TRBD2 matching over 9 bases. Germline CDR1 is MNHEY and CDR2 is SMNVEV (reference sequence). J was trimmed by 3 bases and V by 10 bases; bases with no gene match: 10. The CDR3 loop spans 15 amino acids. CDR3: CAIPIQREVYNEQFF. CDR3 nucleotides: TGTGCCATCCCTATACAGCGGGAGGTCTACAATGAGCAGTTCTTC.

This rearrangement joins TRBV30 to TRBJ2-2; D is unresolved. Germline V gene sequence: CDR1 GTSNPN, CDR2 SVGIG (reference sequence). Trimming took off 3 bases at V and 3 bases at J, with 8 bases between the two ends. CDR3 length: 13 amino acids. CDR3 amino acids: CAWRRSYTGELFF. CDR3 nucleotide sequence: TGTGCCTGGAGACGTTCGTACACCGGGGAGCTGTTTTTT.

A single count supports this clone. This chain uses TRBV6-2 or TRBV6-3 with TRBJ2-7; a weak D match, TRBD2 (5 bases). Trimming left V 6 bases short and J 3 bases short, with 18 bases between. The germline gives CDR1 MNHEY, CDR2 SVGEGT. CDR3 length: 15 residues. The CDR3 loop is CASSPTAGRGYEQYF. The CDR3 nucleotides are TGTGCCAGCAGCCCTACGGCGGGTCGGGGCTACGAGCAGTACTTC.

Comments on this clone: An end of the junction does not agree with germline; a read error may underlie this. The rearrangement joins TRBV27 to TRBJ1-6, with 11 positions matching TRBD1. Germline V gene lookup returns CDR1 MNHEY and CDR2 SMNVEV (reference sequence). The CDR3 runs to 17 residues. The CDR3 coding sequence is TGTGCCAGCAGGTTATCGTCGGGACAGGGGGTGAGGTCACCCCTCCACTTT. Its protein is CASRLSSGQGVRSPLHF.

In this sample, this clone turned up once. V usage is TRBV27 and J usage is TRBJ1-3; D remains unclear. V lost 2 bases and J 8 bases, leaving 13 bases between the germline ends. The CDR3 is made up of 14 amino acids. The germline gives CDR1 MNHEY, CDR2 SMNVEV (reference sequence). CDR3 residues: CASSLTSGSDTIYF. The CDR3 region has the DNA TGTGCCAGCAGTTTAACATCGGGTAGCGACACCATATATTTT.

DNA for the CDR3: TGCGCCAGCAGCCAAGATAACGGGAGTTCCCGGGAGCTGTTTTTT. This codes for CASSQDNGSSRELFF. J is TRBJ2-2 and V is TRBV4-1; TRBD2 might be the D (6 bases). V lost 0 bases and J lost 9, with 14 bases in between. From germline, CDR1 is MGHRA and CDR2 YSYEKL. The CDR3 spans 15 residues.

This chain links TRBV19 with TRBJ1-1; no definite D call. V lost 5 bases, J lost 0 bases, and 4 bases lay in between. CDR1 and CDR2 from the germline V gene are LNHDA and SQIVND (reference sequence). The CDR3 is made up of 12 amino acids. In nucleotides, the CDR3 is TGTGCCAGTAGTTTAATGAACACTGAAGCTTTCTTT. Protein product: CASSLMNTEAFF. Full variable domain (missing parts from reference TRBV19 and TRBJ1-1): DGGITQSPKYLFRKEGQNVTLSCEQNLNHDAMYWYRQDPGQGLRLIYYSQIVNDFQKGDIAEGYSVSREKKESFPLTVTSAQKNPTAFYLCASSLMNTEAFFGQGTRLTVV.

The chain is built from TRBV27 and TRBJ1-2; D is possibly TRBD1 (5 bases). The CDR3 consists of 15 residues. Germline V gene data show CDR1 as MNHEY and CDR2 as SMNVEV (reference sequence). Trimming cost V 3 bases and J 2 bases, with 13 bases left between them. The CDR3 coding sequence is TGTGCCAGCAGTTTGTCCAGGGCCTGGAACTATGGCTACACCTTC. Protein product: CASSLSRAWNYGYTF.